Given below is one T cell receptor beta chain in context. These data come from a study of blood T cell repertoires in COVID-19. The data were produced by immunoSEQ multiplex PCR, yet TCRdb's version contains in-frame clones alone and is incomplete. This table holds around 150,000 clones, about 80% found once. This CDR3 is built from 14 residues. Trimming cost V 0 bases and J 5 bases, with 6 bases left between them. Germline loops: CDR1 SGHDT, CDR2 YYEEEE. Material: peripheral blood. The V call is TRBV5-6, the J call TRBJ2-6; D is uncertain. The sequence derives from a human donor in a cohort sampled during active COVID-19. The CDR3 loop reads CASSLGTWANVLTF. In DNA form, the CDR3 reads TGTGCCAGCAGCTTGGGTACATGGGCCAACGTCCTGACTTTC.